This T cell receptor beta chain was recorded in a study of control samples from healthy donors and cancer patients. Method: immunoSEQ multiplex PCR; TCRdb's copy keeps in-frame clones and lacks some. There are about 89,000 clones in the sample; roughly 84% occur only once, and over 2% lies in the top ten. This clone was picked up one time. CDR3 length equals 13 residues. In germline, CDR1 is MNHEY, CDR2 SMNVEV (reference sequence). The V end lost 2 bases, the J end lost 8 bases, and 12 bases lay between the germline ends. The sequenced material came from blood. The chain combines TRBV27 with TRBJ1-2; D is perhaps TRBD1 (5 bases). The receptor's source is a woman between 40 and 50 years old in good health. The CDR3 bases are TGTGCCAGCAGTTTAAGAGCAGGGTTCGGCTACACCTTC. This encodes CASSLRAGFGYTF.